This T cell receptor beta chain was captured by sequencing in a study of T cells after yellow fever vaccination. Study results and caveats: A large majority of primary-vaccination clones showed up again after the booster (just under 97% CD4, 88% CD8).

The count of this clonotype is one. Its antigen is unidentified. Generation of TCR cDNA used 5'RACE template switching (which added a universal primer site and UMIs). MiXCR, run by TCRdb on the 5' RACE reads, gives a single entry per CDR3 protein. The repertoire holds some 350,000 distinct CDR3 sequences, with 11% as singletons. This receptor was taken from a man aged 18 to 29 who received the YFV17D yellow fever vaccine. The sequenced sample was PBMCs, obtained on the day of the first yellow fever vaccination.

The CDR3 is CASSQDSRAYGYTF. CDR3 sequence (DNA): TGTGCCAGCAGCCAAGATTCACGGGCCTATGGCTACACCTTC. The chain couples TRBV3-1 to TRBJ1-2; D remains ambiguous. Per germline, CDR1 LGHDT and CDR2 YNNKEL (reference sequence). This CDR3 comprises 14 residues. V was cut by 0 bases and J by 4 bases, with 9 bases left in between. The entire variable domain, with the rest obtained from reference TRBV3-1 and TRBJ1-2, is as follows: DTAVSQTPKYLVTQMGNDKSIKCEQNLGHDTMYWYKQDSKKFLKIMFSYNNKELIINETVPNRFSPKSPDKAHLNLHINSLELGDSAVYFCASSQDSRAYGYTFGSGTRLTVV.